One and the same sample provided the 16 T cell receptor beta chains below, sequenced in a study of shared clonotypes between healthy human individuals (dated by TCRdb to 2020 to 2022). The library was made by the immunoSEQ multiplex PCR assay. TCRdb re-hosts the immuneACCESS table, in-frame sequences only. Its copies lack some clones; in the studies checked, an unresolved V gene accounts for under half of them, and the cause for the rest is not known. This sample is represented by 2 million to 2.5 million clones; roughly 92% of them were singletons. The top ten clones comprise approximately 0.41% of the sample. Sequencing was carried out using naive CD4+ T cells from PBMCs. What this sample's cell subset or site label stands for: CD45RA+ positively selected. These receptors came from a man aged 18 to 29 in good health. Some clones in this sample may be carry-over from other donors' samples.

CDR3 in DNA: TGCGCCAGCAGCTATGCTGCAACATCCCCAGATACGCAGTATTTT. It specifies CASSYAATSPDTQYF. This chain links TRBV5-1 with TRBJ2-3; D gene unclear. Germline lookup yields CDR1 SGHRS and CDR2 YFSETQ. Trimming shortened V by 3 bases and J by 4 bases, and 15 bases separated the two germline ends. This CDR3 contains 15 residues.

This clone has only a few counts. V gene TRBV6-1 combines with J gene TRBJ1-2; D perhaps matches TRBD1 (5 bases). Germline assignment: CDR1 MNHNS and CDR2 SASEGT. CDR3 length: 13 residues. V lost 3 bases and J lost 9, with 14 bases in between. The CDR3 loop is CASSDLGVGRYTF. CDR3 in DNA: TGTGCCAGCAGTGATCTGGGGGTTGGACGCTACACCTTC.

V gene TRBV2 combines with J gene TRBJ1-2; the match to TRBD1 covers 8 bases. Germline lookup yields CDR1 SNHLY and CDR2 FYNNEI. The CDR3 has 13 residues. Trimming removed 6 bases from V and 7 bases from J; junction bases left unmatched: 7. This chain's CDR3 is CASRPQGAGGYTF. The CDR3 DNA reads as TGTGCCAGCAGACCGCAGGGGGCGGGTGGCTACACCTTC.

V and J are TRBV7-8 and TRBJ2-7; 9 bases match TRBD1. CDR3 length: 16 residues. The V gene's germline CDR1 is SGHVS and CDR2 FQNEAQ. Germline trimming cut 0 bases from V and 5 bases from J; bases unmatched to any gene: 8. Written as DNA, the CDR3 is TGTGCCAGCAGCTTAGCGGGAACAGGGGGCTTCCACGAGCAGTACTTC. This sequence encodes CASSLAGTGGFHEQYF.

V and J are TRBV15 and TRBJ2-3; 7 bases match TRBD1. CDR3 length: 16 amino acids. Germline CDR1 reads LNHNV; CDR2 reads YYDKDF (reference sequence). The J segment lost 7 bases and the V segment lost 0 bases, leaving 10 bases of the junction unmatched. DNA for the CDR3: TGTGCCACCAGCAGAGATTCAGGGGGTAGTAGACATACGCAGTATTTT. Protein: CATSRDSGGSRHTQYF.

V is TRBV5-1 and J is TRBJ2-5; TRBD1 might be the D (6 bases). V was trimmed by 4 bases and J by 4 bases, leaving 23 bases between them. Germline loops: CDR1 SGHRS, CDR2 YFSETQ. The CDR3 length is 17 residues. The CDR3 protein is CASSPGPQGSGAETQYF. As DNA, the CDR3 is TGCGCCAGCAGCCCCGGCCCACAGGGCTCCGGGGCAGAGACCCAGTACTTC.

This rearrangement joins TRBV28 to TRBJ2-7; D is uncertain. The V gene's germline CDR1 is MDHEN and CDR2 SYDVKM. This CDR3 has 12 residues. Trimming removed 7 bases from V and 6 bases from J, with 13 bases in between. The CDR3 here is CASNQSPREQYF. The CDR3 DNA reads TGTGCCAGCAACCAGTCGCCTCGCGAGCAGTACTTC. The full variable domain, its missing parts supplied by reference TRBV28 and TRBJ2-7, is DVKVTQSSRYLVKRTGEKVFLECVQDMDHENMFWYRQDPGLGLRLIYFSYDVKMKEKGDIPEGYSVSREKKERFSLILESASTNQTSMYLCASNQSPREQYFGPGTRLTVT.

This clone showed up just once. This rearrangement joins TRBV7-2 to TRBJ2-5, with 10 bases matching TRBD2. V was clipped by 6 bases and J by 2 bases; unmatched bases: 6. The CDR3 loop spans 15 amino acids. The germline gives CDR1 SGHTA, CDR2 FQGNSA. CDR3 sequence (DNA): TGTGCCAGCAGTAACCTAGCGGGAGCACAAGAGACCCAGTACTTC. It translates to CASSNLAGAQETQYF.

The chain links TRBV5-1 to TRBJ2-1; 12 nucleotides match TRBD2. The junction had 8 bases not matched to a gene; V was cut back by 3 bases and J by 7 bases. Germline V CDR1 and CDR2: SGHRS, YFSETQ. This CDR3 has 16 residues. In DNA, the CDR3 is TGCGCCAGCAGCTCCGACCTAGCGGGAGGGTGGAATGAGCAGTTCTTC. Amino acid sequence: CASSSDLAGGWNEQFF.

The rearrangement uses TRBV2 and TRBJ2-5, with 7 bases identical to TRBD1. The germline CDR1 and CDR2 sequences are SNHLY and FYNNEI. The CDR3 totals 12 residues. Losses at the gene ends were 9 bases for V and 5 bases for J; bases not matched to a gene: 6. The DNA for the CDR3 is TGTGCCAGACAGGGGCTGGGTGAGACCCAGTACTTC. This codes for CARQGLGETQYF.

The chain is built from TRBV4-1 and TRBJ2-2; TRBD1 aligns across 8 bases. Germline trimming cut 1 base from V and 1 base from J; bases unmatched to any gene: 5. The germline V gene has CDR1 MGHRA and CDR2 YSYEKL. This CDR3 region has 17 residues. Here the CDR3 reads CASSQVVGTGNTGELFF. In DNA form, the CDR3 reads TGCGCCAGCAGCCAAGTTGTCGGGACAGGGAACACCGGGGAGCTGTTTTTT.

Concerning this clone: Other DNA sequences of this sample code for an identical CDR3. The V and J genes are TRBV7-2 and TRBJ2-5; D unclear. CDR1 is SGHTA, CDR2 FQGNSA, per germline. Trimming pared 6 bases from V and 0 bases from J, leaving 5 bases between. This CDR3 has 12 amino acids. CDR3 DNA: TGTGCCAGCAGTCGGTACCAAGAGACCCAGTACTTC. Residues: CASSRYQETQYF.

The chain links TRBV9 to TRBJ2-1; TRBD2 matches at 11 bases. This CDR3 region has 16 residues. Germline V gene sequence: CDR1 SGDLS, CDR2 YYNGEE. V was clipped by 0 bases and J by 4 bases; unmatched bases: 3. The CDR3 protein is CASSVAGLADYNEQFF. The CDR3 coding sequence is TGTGCCAGCAGCGTAGCGGGACTAGCGGATTACAATGAGCAGTTCTTC.

The chain has TRBV5-4 and TRBJ2-7, with 8 bases lining up with TRBD2. The trim removed 4 bases at V and 5 bases at J, leaving 8 bases unmatched. The germline V gene encodes CDR1 SGHNT and CDR2 YYREEE (reference sequence). This CDR3 is 14 amino acids long. CDR3 sequence: CASSLREDGHEQYF. The DNA for the CDR3 is TGTGCCAGCAGCCTGCGGGAGGACGGCCACGAGCAGTACTTC.

This sequence joins TRBV30 and TRBJ2-2; weak D call: TRBD1 (5 bases). The germline CDR1 and CDR2 sequences are GTSNPN and SVGIG (reference sequence). The CDR3 covers 14 residues. V was trimmed by 2 bases and J by 6 bases, leaving 13 bases between them. Written as DNA, the CDR3 is TGTGCCTGGAGTCCAGGGAACCGGGCCGGGGAGCTGTTTTTT. Translating it yields CAWSPGNRAGELFF.

J is TRBJ1-6 and V is TRBV30; TRBD1 matches at 7 bases. The CDR3 covers 13 residues. Per the germline V gene, CDR1 is GTSNPN and CDR2 is SVGIG (reference sequence). V was clipped by 5 bases and J by 9 bases; unmatched bases: 7. CDR3 DNA sequence: TGTGCCTGGGGGAGACAGGGAGGTTCACCCCTCCACTTT. Protein product: CAWGRQGGSPLHF.